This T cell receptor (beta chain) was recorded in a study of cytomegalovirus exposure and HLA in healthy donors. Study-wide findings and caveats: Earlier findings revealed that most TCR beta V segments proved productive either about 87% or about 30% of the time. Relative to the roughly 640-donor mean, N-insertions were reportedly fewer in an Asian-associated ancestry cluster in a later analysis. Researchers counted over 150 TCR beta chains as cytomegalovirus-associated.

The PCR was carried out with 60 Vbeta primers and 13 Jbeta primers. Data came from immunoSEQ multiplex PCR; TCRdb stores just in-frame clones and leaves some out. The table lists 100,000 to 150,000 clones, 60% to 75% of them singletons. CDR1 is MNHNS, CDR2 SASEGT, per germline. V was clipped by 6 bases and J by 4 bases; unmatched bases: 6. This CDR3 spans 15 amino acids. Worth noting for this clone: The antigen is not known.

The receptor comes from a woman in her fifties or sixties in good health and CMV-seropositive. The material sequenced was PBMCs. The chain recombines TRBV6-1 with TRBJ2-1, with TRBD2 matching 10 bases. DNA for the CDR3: TGTGCCAGCAGCCTTAGCGGGGGGACATACAATGAGCAGTTCTTC. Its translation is CASSLSGGTYNEQFF.